These 20 T cell receptor beta chains were sequenced from one sample in a study of blood T cell repertoires in COVID-19. The assay was immunoSEQ multiplex PCR, and TCRdb's table has in-frame clones only and misses some. The repertoire holds about 300,000 clones, with about 90% as singletons. Material: peripheral blood. These receptors originate from a woman in her twenties or thirties with COVID-19, enrolled during active disease.

The chain uses TRBV11-3 and TRBJ2-5, with D possibly matching TRBD2 (6 bases). The length of the CDR3 is 17 residues. Germline CDR1 is SGHNT and CDR2 is YENEEA. The V end was cut by 4 bases, the J end by 4 bases, with 22 bases between. In DNA form, the CDR3 reads TGTGCCAGCAGCTCCGTTATTGGCTCGGCGGGGATAGAGACCCAGTACTTC. Residues: CASSSVIGSAGIETQYF. The full variable domain, rest sourced from reference TRBV11-3 and TRBJ2-5, is EAGVVQSPRYKIIEKKQPVAFWCNPISGHNTLYWYLQNLGQGPELLIRYENEEAVDDSQLPKDRFSAERLKGVDSTLKIQPAELGDSAVYLCASSSVIGSAGIETQYFGPGTRLLVL.

The CDR3 sequence: CASSLARGILYGYTF. The CDR3 bases are TGTGCCAGCAGCTTAGCCAGGGGGATTCTCTATGGCTACACCTTC. This chain uses TRBV7-9 with TRBJ1-2, with 7 nucleotides matching TRBD1. V was pared by 0 bases and J by 4 bases, with 5 bases of the junction left unmatched. Germline CDR1 and CDR2: SEHNR and FQNEAQ (reference sequence). The CDR3 is 15 residues long.

V usage is TRBV19 and J usage is TRBJ2-1, with TRBD1 matching 9 bases. The CDR3 has 16 amino acids. V shed 6 bases, J shed 3 bases, and the junction held 9 bases outside the gene matches. Per germline, CDR1 LNHDA and CDR2 SQIVND (reference sequence). The CDR3 bases are TGTGCCAGTAGCCAGCTCGGGACAGGGATCTACAATGAGCAGTTCTTC. Its translation: CASSQLGTGIYNEQFF.

The chain is built from TRBV7-3 and TRBJ1-2, with D perhaps TRBD1 (6 bases). In germline, CDR1 is SGHTA, CDR2 FQGTGA. The CDR3 sequence is 15 residues long. V gave up 5 bases and J gave up 3 bases, with 16 bases separating them. The CDR3 region is CASSPQGRGDYGYTF. The CDR3 DNA follows: TGTGCCAGCAGCCCCCAGGGCAGGGGAGACTATGGCTACACCTTC.

V gene TRBV5-1 combines with J gene TRBJ1-2; a weak D match, TRBD1 (6 bases). The germline gives CDR1 SGHRS, CDR2 YFSETQ. The length of the CDR3 is 14 residues. Trimming removed 2 bases at V and 0 bases at J, with 8 bases between. Here the CDR3 reads CASSFQGSNYGYTF. Written as DNA, the CDR3 is TGCGCCAGCAGCTTTCAGGGGTCTAACTATGGCTACACCTTC.

This clone was seen more than once but under ten times. The chain employs TRBV9 and TRBJ1-2; D is unclear. The CDR3 has 16 amino acids. V dropped 3 bases and J dropped 8 bases, with 23 bases sitting between them. Germline V lookup: CDR1 SGDLS, CDR2 YYNGEE. CDR3 coding DNA: TGTGCCAGCAGCGCGGACGTCCCGGGCCCCGGAGGGGGCTACACCTTC. It encodes CASSADVPGPGGGYTF.

The rearrangement joins TRBV25-1 to TRBJ1-3; D is possibly TRBD1 (6 bases). Per germline, CDR1 MGHDK and CDR2 SYGVNS. The CDR3 length is 16 residues. V shed 3 bases and J shed 0 bases, with 12 bases lying between them. The CDR3 coding sequence is TGTGCCAGCAGTGACAGGGGAATCTCCTCTGGAAACACCATATATTTT. It encodes CASSDRGISSGNTIYF.

This clone has just one count. This chain joins TRBV2 and TRBJ1-5; D unresolved. Per the germline V gene, CDR1 is SNHLY and CDR2 is FYNNEI. V shed 5 bases and J shed 4 bases, with 9 bases lying between them. The CDR3 is 13 amino acids. The CDR3 sequence: CASSTRENQPQHF. The CDR3 DNA follows: TGTGCCAGCAGTACGAGAGAGAATCAGCCCCAGCATTTT.

The CDR3 coding sequence is TGTGCCAGCAGTGAAACTAGGCGGGAGAATAATTCACCCCTCCACTTT. Its protein product is CASSETRRENNSPLHF. The V gene is TRBV2, the J gene TRBJ1-6; D remains unclear. Germline CDR1 SNHLY, CDR2 FYNNEI. The CDR3 has 16 amino acids. Trimming took 2 bases from V and 5 from J, leaving 13 bases between them.

This clone was recorded a few times. V gene TRBV12-3 or TRBV12-4 combines with J gene TRBJ2-2; D may be TRBD2 (5 bases). V lost 3 bases, J lost 7 bases, and 9 bases lay in between. The CDR3 length is 13 residues. CDR3 loop: CASSFLEGGELFF. As DNA, the CDR3 is TGTGCCAGCAGTTTTCTTGAGGGCGGGGAGCTGTTTTTT.

The chain uses TRBV9 and TRBJ1-5; TRBD1 is a possible D gene (5 bases). V was cut by 4 bases and J by 7 bases, with 12 bases left in between. The CDR3 runs to 13 residues. Per germline, CDR1 SGDLS and CDR2 YYNGEE. The CDR3 DNA reads as TGTGCCAGCAGCCAGGGTAGGGGCCAGCCCCAGCATTTT. Encoded protein: CASSQGRGQPQHF. The full variable domain, completed using reference TRBV9 and TRBJ1-5, is DSGVTQTPKHLITATGQRVTLRCSPRSGDLSVYWYQQSLDQGLQFLIQYYNGEERAKGNILERFSAQQFPDLHSELNLSSLELGDSALYFCASSQGRGQPQHFGDGTRLSIL.

J is TRBJ1-5 and V is TRBV18, with 9 bases matching TRBD1. CDR3 length equals 16 residues. The V gene end was trimmed by 1 base and the J gene end by 0 bases; junction bases not matched to a gene: 1. Per the germline V gene, CDR1 is KGHSH and CDR2 is LQKENI. The CDR3 region is CASSPRTGASNQPQHF. CDR3 DNA: TGTGCCAGCTCACCACGGACAGGGGCTAGCAATCAGCCCCAGCATTTT.

The chain couples TRBV7-8 to TRBJ2-2, with 7 bases lining up with TRBD1. V was pared by 4 bases and J by 1 base, with 9 bases of the junction left unmatched. This CDR3 has 17 amino acids. CDR1 and CDR2 from the germline V gene are SGHVS and FQNEAQ. CDR3 residues: CASSSLTGFGNTGELFF. The CDR3 region has the DNA TGTGCCAGCAGCTCGTTGACAGGGTTTGGGAACACCGGGGAGCTGTTTTTT. Full variable domain (remainder filled in from reference TRBV7-8 and TRBJ2-2): GAGVSQSPRYKVAKRGQDVALRCDPISGHVSLFWYQQALGQGPEFLTYFQNEAQLDKSGLPSDRFFAERPEGSVSTLKIQRTQQEDSAVYLCASSSLTGFGNTGELFFGEGSRLTVL.

The genes are TRBV18 and TRBJ1-2; 8 nucleotides line up with TRBD1. There are 14 residues in the CDR3. From germline, CDR1 is KGHSH and CDR2 LQKENI. V was pared by 3 bases and J by 6 bases, with 6 bases of the junction left unmatched. The CDR3 loop reads CASSPLDRVNGYTF. CDR3 nucleotide sequence: TGTGCCAGCTCACCCCTGGACAGGGTTAATGGCTACACCTTC.

V and J are TRBV28 and TRBJ1-5; 8 nucleotides match TRBD1. This CDR3 is 17 amino acids long. Germline CDR1 is MDHEN and CDR2 is SYDVKM. The trim removed 6 bases at V and 1 base at J, leaving 11 bases unmatched. This CDR3 is CASRVLSQGGSNQPQHF. The CDR3 DNA follows: TGTGCCAGCAGAGTTCTGTCACAGGGGGGAAGCAATCAGCCCCAGCATTTT.

The rearrangement uses TRBV5-1 and TRBJ1-1; D perhaps matches TRBD1 (6 bases). Trimming took off 4 bases at V and 1 base at J, with 14 bases between the two ends. This CDR3 has 15 residues. The germline CDR1 and CDR2 sequences are SGHRS and YFSETQ. In nucleotides, the CDR3 is TGCGCCAGCAGCGAGTTGGGGGCGCCGAACACTGAAGCTTTCTTT. Protein: CASSELGAPNTEAFF.

The chain uses TRBV12-5 and TRBJ1-1; D not resolved. In germline, CDR1 is LGHNT, CDR2 FRNRAP. V was trimmed by 4 bases and J by 7 bases, leaving 4 bases between them. This CDR3 is 10 amino acids long. The CDR3 nucleotides are TGTGCTAGTGGTTCCCGTGAAGCTTTCTTT. This encodes CASGSREAFF.

The rearrangement links TRBV5-1 to TRBJ2-3; 8 nucleotides agree with TRBD2. The trim removed 4 bases at V and 2 bases at J, leaving 9 bases unmatched. Germline V gene lookup returns CDR1 SGHRS and CDR2 YFSETQ. The CDR3 has 16 residues. CDR3 bases: TGCGCCAGCAGCCAGGCTAGCGGGCGAGACACAGATACGCAGTATTTT. Translation: CASSQASGRDTDTQYF.

CDR3 loop: CASSERTGTSSGANVLTF. The CDR3, as DNA: TGTGCCAGCTCGGAGAGGACAGGGACCTCCTCTGGGGCCAACGTCCTGACTTTC. The chain has TRBV18 and TRBJ2-6; TRBD1 matches 8 bases. With V trimmed by 6 bases and J by 0 bases, 10 bases remained unmatched. Germline values: CDR1 KGHSH, CDR2 LQKENI. The CDR3 extends over 18 amino acids.

V is TRBV5-4 and J is TRBJ1-3, with D possibly matching TRBD1 (6 bases). The V and J ends lost 2 bases and 0 bases respectively, with 9 bases between them. The CDR3 extends over 15 amino acids. CDR1 and CDR2 (germline): SGHNT, YYREEE (reference sequence). The CDR3 coding sequence is TGTGCCAGCAGCTTACAGGGCTCCTCTGGAAACACCATATATTTT. Protein sequence: CASSLQGSSGNTIYF.